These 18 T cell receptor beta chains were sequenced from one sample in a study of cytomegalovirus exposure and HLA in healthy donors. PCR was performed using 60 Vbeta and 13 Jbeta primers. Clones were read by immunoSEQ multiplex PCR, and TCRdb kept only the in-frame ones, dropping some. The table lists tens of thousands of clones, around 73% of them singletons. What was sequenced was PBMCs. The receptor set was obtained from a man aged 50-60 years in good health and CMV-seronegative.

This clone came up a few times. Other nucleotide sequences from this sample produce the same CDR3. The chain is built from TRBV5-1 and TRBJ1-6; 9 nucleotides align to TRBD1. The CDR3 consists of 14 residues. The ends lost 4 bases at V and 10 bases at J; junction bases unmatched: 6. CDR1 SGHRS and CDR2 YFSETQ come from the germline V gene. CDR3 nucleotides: TGCGCCAGCAGCCCTGGACAGGGGTACTCACCCCTCCACTTT. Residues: CASSPGQGYSPLHF.

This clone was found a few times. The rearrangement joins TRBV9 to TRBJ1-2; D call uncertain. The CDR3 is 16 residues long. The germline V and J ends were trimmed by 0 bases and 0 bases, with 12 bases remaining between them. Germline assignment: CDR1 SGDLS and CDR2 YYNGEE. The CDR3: CASSVAQVIANYGYTF. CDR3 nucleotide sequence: TGTGCCAGCAGCGTAGCTCAGGTTATAGCTAACTATGGCTACACCTTC.

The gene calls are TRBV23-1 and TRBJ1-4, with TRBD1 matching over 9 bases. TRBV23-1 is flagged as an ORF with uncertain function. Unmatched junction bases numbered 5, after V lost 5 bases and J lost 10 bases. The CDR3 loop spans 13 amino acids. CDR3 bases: TGCGCCAGCAGTTACACAGGGGGCCGAAAACTGTTTTTT. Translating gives CASSYTGGRKLFF.

The CDR3 region has the DNA TGTGCCAGCTCACAGCCGGGAGCGGAAAAACTGTTTTTT. It yields the protein CASSQPGAEKLFF. This chain uses TRBV18 with TRBJ1-4; D not resolved. Between the trimmed V and J ends, which lost 4 bases and 8 bases, there was a span of 11 bases. Germline values: CDR1 KGHSH, CDR2 LQKENI. CDR3 length equals 13 residues.

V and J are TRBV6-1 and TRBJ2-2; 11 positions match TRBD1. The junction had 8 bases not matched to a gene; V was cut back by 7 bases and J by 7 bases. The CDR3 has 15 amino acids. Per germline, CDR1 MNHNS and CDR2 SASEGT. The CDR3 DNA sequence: TGTGCCAGCACCTCAGGGACAGGGGGTAGCGGGGAGCTGTTTTTT. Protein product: CASTSGTGGSGELFF.

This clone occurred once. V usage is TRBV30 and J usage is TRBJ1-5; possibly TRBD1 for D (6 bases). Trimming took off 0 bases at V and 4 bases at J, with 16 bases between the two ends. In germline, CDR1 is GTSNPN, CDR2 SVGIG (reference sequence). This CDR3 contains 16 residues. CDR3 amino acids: CAWSVFGQGLNQPQHF. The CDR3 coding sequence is TGTGCCTGGAGTGTATTTGGGCAGGGGTTAAATCAGCCCCAGCATTTT.

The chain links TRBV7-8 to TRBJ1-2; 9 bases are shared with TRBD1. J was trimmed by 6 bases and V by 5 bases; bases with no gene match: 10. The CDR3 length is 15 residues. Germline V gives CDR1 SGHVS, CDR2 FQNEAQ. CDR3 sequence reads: CASSLPGQGRDGYTF. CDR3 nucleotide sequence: TGTGCCAGCAGCCTACCGGGACAGGGAAGAGATGGCTACACCTTC.

CDR3 protein: CASSRTGGNYEQYF. The CDR3, as DNA: TGTGCCAGCAGTCGGACAGGGGGCAACTACGAGCAGTACTTC. V usage is TRBV6-1 and J usage is TRBJ2-7, with 11 bases that match TRBD1. This CDR3 has 14 amino acids. The junction had 3 bases not matched to a gene; V was cut back by 5 bases and J by 3 bases. Germline CDR1 reads MNHNS; CDR2 reads SASEGT.

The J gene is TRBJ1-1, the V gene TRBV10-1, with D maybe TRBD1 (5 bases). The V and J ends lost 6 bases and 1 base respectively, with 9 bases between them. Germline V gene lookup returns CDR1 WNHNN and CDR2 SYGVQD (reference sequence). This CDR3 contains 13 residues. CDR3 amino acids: CASSPGKNTEAFF. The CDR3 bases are TGCGCCAGCAGCCCAGGGAAGAACACTGAAGCTTTCTTT.

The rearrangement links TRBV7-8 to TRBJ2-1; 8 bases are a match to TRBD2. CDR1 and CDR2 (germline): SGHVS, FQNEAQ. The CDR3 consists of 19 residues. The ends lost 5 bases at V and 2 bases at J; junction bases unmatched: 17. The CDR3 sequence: CASSLKLAGMVAAYNEQFF. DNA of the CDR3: TGTGCCAGCAGCCTAAAGTTAGCGGGAATGGTTGCAGCCTACAATGAGCAGTTCTTC.

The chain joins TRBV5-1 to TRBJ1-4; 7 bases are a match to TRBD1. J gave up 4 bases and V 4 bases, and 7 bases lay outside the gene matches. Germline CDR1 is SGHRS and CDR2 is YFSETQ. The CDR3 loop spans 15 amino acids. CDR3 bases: TGCGCCAGCAGCCCGCGGGGACAGCTTAATGAAAAACTGTTTTTT. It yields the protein CASSPRGQLNEKLFF. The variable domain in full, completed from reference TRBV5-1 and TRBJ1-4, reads KAGVTQTPRYLIKTRGQQVTLSCSPISGHRSVSWYQQTPGQGLQFLFEYFSETQRNKGNFPGRFSGRQFSNSRSEMNVSTLELGDSALYLCASSPRGQLNEKLFFGSGTQLSVL.

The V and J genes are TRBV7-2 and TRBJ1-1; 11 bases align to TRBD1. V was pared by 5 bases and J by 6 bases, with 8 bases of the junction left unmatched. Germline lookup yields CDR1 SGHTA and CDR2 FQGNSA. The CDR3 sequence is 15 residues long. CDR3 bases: TGTGCCAGCAGCCTCCCGGGACAGGGGGGCGCTGAAGCTTTCTTT. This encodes CASSLPGQGGAEAFF.

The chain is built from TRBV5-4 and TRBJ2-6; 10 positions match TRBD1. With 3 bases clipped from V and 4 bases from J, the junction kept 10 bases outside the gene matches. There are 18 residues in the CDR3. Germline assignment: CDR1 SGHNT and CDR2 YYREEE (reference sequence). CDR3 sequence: CASSSAGTGVPGANVLTF. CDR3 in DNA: TGTGCCAGCAGCTCCGCCGGGACAGGGGTCCCCGGGGCCAACGTCCTGACTTTC.

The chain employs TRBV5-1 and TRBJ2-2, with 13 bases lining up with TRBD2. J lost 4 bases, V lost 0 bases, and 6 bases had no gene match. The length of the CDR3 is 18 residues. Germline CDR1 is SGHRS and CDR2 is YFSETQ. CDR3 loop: CASSLVTSGGPGTGELFF. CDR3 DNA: TGCGCCAGCAGCTTGGTGACTAGCGGGGGGCCGGGCACCGGGGAGCTGTTTTTT.

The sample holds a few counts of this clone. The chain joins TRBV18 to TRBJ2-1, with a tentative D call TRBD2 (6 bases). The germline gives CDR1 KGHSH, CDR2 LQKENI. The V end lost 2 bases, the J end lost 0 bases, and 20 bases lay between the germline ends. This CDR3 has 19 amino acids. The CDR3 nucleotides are TGTGCCAGCTCACCATTAGTACGGGCGGGGCGTCCCTCCTACAATGAGCAGTTCTTC. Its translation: CASSPLVRAGRPSYNEQFF. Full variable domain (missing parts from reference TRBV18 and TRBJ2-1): NAGVMQNPRHLVRRRGQEARLRCSPMKGHSHVYWYRQLPEEGLKFMVYLQKENIIDESGMPKERFSAEFPKEGPSILRIQQVVRGDSAAYFCASSPLVRAGRPSYNEQFFGPGTRLTVL.

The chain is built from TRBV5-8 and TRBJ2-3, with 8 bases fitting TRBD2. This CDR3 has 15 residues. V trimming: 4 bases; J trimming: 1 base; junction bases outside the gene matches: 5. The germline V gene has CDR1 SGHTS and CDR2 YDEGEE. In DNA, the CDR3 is TGTGCCAGCAGCCGGGGGGGTCACCGCACAGATACGCAGTATTTT. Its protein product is CASSRGGHRTDTQYF.

This CDR3 reads CASSLDPGGEQFF. CDR3 DNA sequence: TGTGCCAGCAGCTTAGATCCGGGAGGGGAGCAGTTCTTC. The rearrangement links TRBV11-3 to TRBJ2-1, with 8 bases fitting TRBD2. The CDR3 totals 13 residues. CDR1 and CDR2 (germline): SGHNT, YENEEA. J gave up 10 bases and V 0 bases, and 2 bases lay outside the gene matches.

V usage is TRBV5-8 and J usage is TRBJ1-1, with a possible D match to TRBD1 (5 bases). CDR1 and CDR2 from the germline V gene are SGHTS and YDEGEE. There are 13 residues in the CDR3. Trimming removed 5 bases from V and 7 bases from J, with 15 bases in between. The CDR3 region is CASRESGAGEAFF. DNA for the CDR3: TGTGCCAGCAGGGAGAGCGGGGCGGGTGAAGCTTTCTTT.